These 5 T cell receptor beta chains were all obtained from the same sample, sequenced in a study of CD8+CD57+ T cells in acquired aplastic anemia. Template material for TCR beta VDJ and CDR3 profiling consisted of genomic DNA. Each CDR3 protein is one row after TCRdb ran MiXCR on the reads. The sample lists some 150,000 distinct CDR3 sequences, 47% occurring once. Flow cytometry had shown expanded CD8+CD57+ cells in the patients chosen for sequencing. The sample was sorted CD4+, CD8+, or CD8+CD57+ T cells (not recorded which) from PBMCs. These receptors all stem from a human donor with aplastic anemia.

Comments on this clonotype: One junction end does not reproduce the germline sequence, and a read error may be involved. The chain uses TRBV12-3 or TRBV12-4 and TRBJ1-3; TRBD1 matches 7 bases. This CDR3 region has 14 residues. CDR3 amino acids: CASTTGTAGNTIYF. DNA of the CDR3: TGTGCCAGCACGACCGGGACAGCTGGGAACACCATATATTTT.

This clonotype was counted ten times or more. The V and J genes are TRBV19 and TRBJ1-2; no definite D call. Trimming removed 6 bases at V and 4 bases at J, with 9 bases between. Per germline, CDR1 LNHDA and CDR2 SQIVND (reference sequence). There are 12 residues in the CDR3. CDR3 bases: TGTGCCAGTAGGGGTTTAGGCTATGGCTACACCTTC. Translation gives CASRGLGYGYTF.

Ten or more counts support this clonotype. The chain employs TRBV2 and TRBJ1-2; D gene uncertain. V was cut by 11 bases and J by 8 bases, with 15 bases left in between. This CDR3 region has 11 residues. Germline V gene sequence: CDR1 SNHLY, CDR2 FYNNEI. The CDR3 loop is CALGTGFGYTF. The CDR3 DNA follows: TGTGCCCTCGGAACGGGCTTCGGCTACACCTTC.

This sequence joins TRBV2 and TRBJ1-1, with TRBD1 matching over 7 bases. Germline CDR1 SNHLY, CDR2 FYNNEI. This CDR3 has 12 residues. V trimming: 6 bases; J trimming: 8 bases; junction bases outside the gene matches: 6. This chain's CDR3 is CASRDGGQEAFF. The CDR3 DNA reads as TGTGCCAGCAGAGATGGGGGACAGGAAGCTTTCTTT.

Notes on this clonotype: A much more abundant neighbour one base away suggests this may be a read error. The CDR3 DNA sequence: TGTGCCAGCAGTGTAGTGAGGTCGGCGGGTGGCTACACCTTC. It yields the protein CASSVVRSAGGYTF. J is TRBJ1-2 and V is TRBV6-1; D unclear. The CDR3 contains 14 residues. The V and J ends lost 4 bases and 7 bases respectively, with 16 bases between them. In germline, CDR1 is MNHNS, CDR2 SASEGT.